What follows are 4 T cell receptor beta chains derived from one specimen sequenced in a study of T-cell memory formation after mild COVID-19. TCRdb passed the 5' RACE reads through MiXCR, listing each CDR3 protein once. The sample includes about 470,000 distinct CDR3 sequences, around a quarter seen only once; the top ten take approximately 12%. Source material: PBMCs or a T cell subset sorted from them (not recorded which). The origin of the receptors is an adult woman who had mild COVID-19 (a few samples of this study predate the infection). Cell type and time point are not known.

V usage is TRBV9 and J usage is TRBJ2-1; maybe TRBD1 (6 bases). Germline values: CDR1 SGDLS, CDR2 YYNGEE. V lost 4 bases and J 4 bases, leaving 12 bases between the germline ends. This CDR3 has 14 residues. CDR3 region: CASSPRTDYNEQFF. Here the CDR3 DNA reads TGTGCCAGCAGCCCCCGGACAGATTACAATGAGCAGTTCTTC.

The chain's CDR3 is CASSLGPGNNEQFF. DNA of the CDR3: TGTGCCAGCAGCTTAGGTCCCGGAAACAATGAGCAGTTCTTC. This chain joins TRBV7-2 and TRBJ2-1; no firm D call. Trimming took off 1 base at V and 5 bases at J, with 9 bases between the two ends. The CDR3 is 14 residues long. CDR1 SGHTA and CDR2 FQGNSA come from the germline V gene.

The chain recombines TRBV24-1 with TRBJ2-5; perhaps TRBD1 as D (6 bases). The germline gives CDR1 KGHDR, CDR2 SFDVKD. Trimming removed 3 bases at V and 5 bases at J, with 18 bases between. CDR3 length: 16 amino acids. The CDR3 reads CATSDPGQFNAETQYF. CDR3 nucleotides: TGTGCCACCAGTGATCCCGGACAGTTTAACGCGGAGACCCAGTACTTC.

The gene calls are TRBV7-9 and TRBJ1-1; 9 bases are shared with TRBD1. This CDR3 spans 15 amino acids. V shed 2 bases and J 10 bases; nucleotides not matched to a gene: 11. CDR1 and CDR2 (germline): SEHNR, FQNEAQ (reference sequence). CDR3 in amino acids: CASSLPTGGRGTAFF. CDR3 coding DNA: TGTGCCAGCAGCTTACCTACAGGGGGCCGAGGGACAGCTTTCTTT.